This T cell receptor (beta chain) derives from a study of blood T cells in healthy people across ages. Study in general: Capturing about one barcoded beta molecule per two T cells was achieved by template switching.

Notes on the study in general: TCR beta diversity was tightly associated with the proportion of naive T cells.

For this clonotype: Its antigen is currently unknown. An end of the junction does not agree with germline; a read error may underlie this.

With a J-beta primer mix and a sample-barcoded 5' primer, a second PCR ran about 7 to 12 cycles. TCRdb re-derived calls from the 5' RACE reads in MiXCR, one entry per CDR3 protein. The table lists roughly 930,000 distinct CDR3 sequences, 40% to 60% of them singletons. The sequence was obtained from a man younger than 45 in good health. The specimen was blood.

The CDR3 nucleotides read TGCGGCAGCAGACGAGGACTAGCGGGGGAAGAGACGCAGTACTTC. This encodes CGSRRGLAGEETQYF. The J gene is TRBJ2-5, the V gene TRBV5-1, with 13 bases aligning to TRBD2. The CDR3 runs 15 residues. The germline gives CDR1 SGHRS, CDR2 YFSETQ.